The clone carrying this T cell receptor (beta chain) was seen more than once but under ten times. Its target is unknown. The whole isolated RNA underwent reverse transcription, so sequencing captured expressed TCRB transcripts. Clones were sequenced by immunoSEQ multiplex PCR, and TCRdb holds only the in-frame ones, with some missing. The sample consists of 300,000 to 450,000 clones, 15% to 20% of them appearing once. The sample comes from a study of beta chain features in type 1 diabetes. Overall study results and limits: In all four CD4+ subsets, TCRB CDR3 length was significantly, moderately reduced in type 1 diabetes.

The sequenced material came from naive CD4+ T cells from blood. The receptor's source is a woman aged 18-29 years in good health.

For the CDR3, the DNA is TGTGCCAGCAGCGCGGCAGGGAACACTGAAGCTTTCTTT. Protein sequence: CASSAAGNTEAFF. The V gene is TRBV9, the J gene TRBJ1-1; D is undetermined. The germline CDR1 and CDR2 sequences are SGDLS and YYNGEE. This CDR3 contains 13 residues. V was clipped by 3 bases and J by 1 base, with 7 bases between them.